The present entry profiles one T cell receptor (beta chain) with its context. CDR3 length equals 14 residues. V lost 1 base and J lost 4, with 11 bases in between. Germline CDR1 is SGHNT and CDR2 is YYREEE (reference sequence). This entry comes from a study of blood T cell repertoires in COVID-19. Study at large: The study drew acute and convalescent COVID-19 samples from the United States, Italy and Spain. PBMCs, B-cell-depleted T cells, or T cells were the source of the cDNA or gDNA that made up the material.

Authors' methods: For nucleated cells, counts were estimated from reference gene primer amplification. Sequencing was performed with immunoSEQ multiplex PCR; in TCRdb, only in-frame clones are kept and a portion is missing. That table is the source of V, J and clone size, and D and trimming were worked out from the DNA. The table has hundreds of thousands of clones, approximately 87% seen once. The sequenced material came from peripheral blood. The sequence came from a woman between 50 and 59 years old who had recovered from COVID-19. The gene calls are TRBV5-4 and TRBJ1-2; weak D call: TRBD1 (6 bases). As DNA, the CDR3 is TGTGCCAGCAGCTTGTCGGCGGACAGCTATGGCTACACCTTC. Protein sequence: CASSLSADSYGYTF.